Detailed here is one T cell receptor (beta chain). Its specificity is not known. A read error may explain this, as a much larger clone is one base away. Profiling that covered TCR beta VDJ and CDR3 relied on genomic DNA as its template. One entry per CDR3 protein results from TCRdb running MiXCR on the reads. The data contain 150,000 to 200,000 distinct CDR3 sequences, less than 60% of them seen just once; the ten biggest clones take up about 9.7%. Sequencing was done on patients that had shown CD8+CD57+ cell expansion by flow cytometry. With no exception, the patients had severe acquired aplastic anemia. Patients had received no therapy at the time of blood sampling. The sample belongs to a study of CD8+CD57+ T cells in acquired aplastic anemia. This CDR3 is built from 14 residues. Looked up from germline, CDR1 is SGHRS and CDR2 is YFSETQ. Findings and limits, study-wide: Patients and controls shared approximately 30 CD8+ CDR3 sequences, highly expressed in patients. Patients and controls had CD8+ Simpson's diversity values that were not significantly distinct.

The sample consisted of sorted CD4+, CD8+, or CD8+CD57+ T cells (not recorded which) from PBMCs. The rearrangement joins TRBV5-1 to TRBJ1-4; 7 nucleotides line up with TRBD1. This sequence originates from a human donor with aplastic anemia. In DNA form, the CDR3 reads TGCGCCAGCGCCTTGGGACAGACGAATGAAAAACTGTCTTTT. It translates to CASALGQTNEKLSF.